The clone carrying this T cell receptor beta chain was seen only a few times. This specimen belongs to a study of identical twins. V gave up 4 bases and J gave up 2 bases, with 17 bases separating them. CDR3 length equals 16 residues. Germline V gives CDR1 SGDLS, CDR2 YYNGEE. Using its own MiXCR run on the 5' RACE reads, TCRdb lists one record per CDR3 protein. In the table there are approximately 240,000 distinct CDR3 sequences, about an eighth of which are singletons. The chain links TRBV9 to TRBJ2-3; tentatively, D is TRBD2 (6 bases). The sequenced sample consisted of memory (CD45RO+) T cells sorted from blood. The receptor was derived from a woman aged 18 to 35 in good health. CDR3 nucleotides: TGTGCCAGCAGCCCTGCACGGAGGGTTCCCACAGATACGCAGTATTTT. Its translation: CASSPARRVPTDTQYF.